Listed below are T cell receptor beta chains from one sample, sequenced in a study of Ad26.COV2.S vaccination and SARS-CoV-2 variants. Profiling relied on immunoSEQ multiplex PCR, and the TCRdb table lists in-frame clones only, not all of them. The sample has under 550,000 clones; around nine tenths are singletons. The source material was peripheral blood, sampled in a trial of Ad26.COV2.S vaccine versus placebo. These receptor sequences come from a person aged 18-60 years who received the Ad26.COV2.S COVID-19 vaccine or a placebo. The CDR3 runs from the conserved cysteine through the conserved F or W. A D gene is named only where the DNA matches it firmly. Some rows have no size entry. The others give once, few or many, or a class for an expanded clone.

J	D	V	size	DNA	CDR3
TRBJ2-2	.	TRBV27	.	TGTGCCAGCAGTCCCCCTTCTTGGACCGGGGAGCTGTTTTTT	CASSPPSWTGELFF
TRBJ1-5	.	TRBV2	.	TGTGCCAGCAGTGAGGCCACATCTAAGTATCAGCCCCAGCATTTT	CASSEATSKYQPQHF
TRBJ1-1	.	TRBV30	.	TGTGCCTGGAGTGTAGTAAGGACATTCAACACTGAAGCTTTCTTT	CAWSVVRTFNTEAFF
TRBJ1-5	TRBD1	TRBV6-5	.	TGTGCCAGCAGCCCGACAGGGTTTCAGCCCCAGCATTTT	CASSPTGFQPQHF
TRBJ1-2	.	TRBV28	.	TGTGCCAGCAATCGCAGGGCCTATGGCTACACCTTC	CASNRRAYGYTF
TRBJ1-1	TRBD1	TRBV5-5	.	TGTGCCAGCAGCCAGGAACAGGGGGCCACTGAAGCTTTCTTT	CASSQEQGATEAFF
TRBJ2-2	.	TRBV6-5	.	TGTGCCAGCAGTCCACGGCCGAGAACCGGGGAGCTGTTTTTT	CASSPRPRTGELFF
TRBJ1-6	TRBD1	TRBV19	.	TGTGCCAGTAGTACCCCCGGGACAGGGAATTCACCCCTCCACTTT	CASSTPGTGNSPLHF
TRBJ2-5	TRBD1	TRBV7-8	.	TGTGCCAGCAGCCGGACAGGGAAAGAGACCCAGTACTTC	CASSRTGKETQYF
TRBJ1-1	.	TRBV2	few	TGTGCCAGCAGGCCTTCGGGGGCGATTGGGATGAACACTGAAGCTTTCTTT	CASRPSGAIGMNTEAFF
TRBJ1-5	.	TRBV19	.	TGTGCTAGTACTCCCTTCGGGAGCAATCAGCCCCAGCATTTT	CASTPFGSNQPQHF
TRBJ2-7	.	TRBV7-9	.	TGTGCCAGCAGCGACAGATCCTACGAGCAGTACTTC	CASSDRSYEQYF
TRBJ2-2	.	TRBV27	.	TGTGCCAGCAGTTTATCCAGGGCCACCGGGGAGCTGTTTTTT	CASSLSRATGELFF
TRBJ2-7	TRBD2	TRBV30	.	TGTGCCTGGGAAAGCGGGGGTCTCGGGTACGAGCAGTACTTC	CAWESGGLGYEQYF
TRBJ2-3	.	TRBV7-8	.	TGTGCCAGCAGCCCCGAGGGGTGGGGGGGCGAGGATACGCAGTATTTT	CASSPEGWGGEDTQYF
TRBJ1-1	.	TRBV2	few	TGTGCCAGCAGCACGAACACTGAAGCTTTCTTT	CASSTNTEAFF
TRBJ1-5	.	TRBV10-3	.	TGTGCCATCAGTGAAGGCCAAGGGGGGATCGGCAATCAGCCCCAGCATTTT	CAISEGQGGIGNQPQHF
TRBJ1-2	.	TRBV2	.	TGTGCCACTAGAGCCCGGACAGAGGGATTTTCTGGCTACACCTTC	CATRARTEGFSGYTF
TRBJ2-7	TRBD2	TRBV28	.	TGTGCCAGCAGTCCGCCGGGAGGGCTCGAGCAGTACTTC	CASSPPGGLEQYF
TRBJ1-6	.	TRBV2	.	TGTGCCAGCAGTGAATCCGGGGGATATAATTCACCCCTCCACTTT	CASSESGGYNSPLHF
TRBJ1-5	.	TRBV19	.	TGTGCCAGTAGGAGGGGGGGCGCAGGCAATCAGCCCCAGCATTTT	CASRRGGAGNQPQHF
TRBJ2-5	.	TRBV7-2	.	TGTGCCAGCAGCGCGGACAGTCGTAAGACCCAGTACTTC	CASSADSRKTQYF
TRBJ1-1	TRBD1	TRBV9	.	TGTGCCAGCAGCGTAGGGGACAGTGGGGAAGCTTTCTTT	CASSVGDSGEAFF
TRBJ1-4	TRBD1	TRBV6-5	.	TGTGCCAGCAGGGCCGGGACAGGGAATGAAAAACTGTTTTTT	CASRAGTGNEKLFF
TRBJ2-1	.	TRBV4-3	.	TGCGCCAGCAGCCAAGATTCGACCGGGAGCGCCTACAATGAGCAGTTCTTC	CASSQDSTGSAYNEQFF
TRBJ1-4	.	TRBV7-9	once	TGTGCCAGCAGCTTGTTGGGCGAAAAACTGTTTTTT	CASSLLGEKLFF
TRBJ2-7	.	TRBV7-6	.	TGTGCCAGCAGCCAGTTGGGGATTAGCTCCTACGAGCAGTACTTC	CASSQLGISSYEQYF
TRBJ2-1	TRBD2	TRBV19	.	TGTGCCAGTAGTATACTTAGCGGGGGCACAACATACAATGAGCAGTTCTTC	CASSILSGGTTYNEQFF
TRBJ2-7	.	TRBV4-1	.	TGCGCCAGCAGCCAAGATGGTAGGGACGGTTCCTACGAGCAGTACTTC	CASSQDGRDGSYEQYF
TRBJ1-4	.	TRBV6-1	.	TGTGCCAGCAGTGAAGCGCCAGTCTCTAATGAAAAACTGTTTTTT	CASSEAPVSNEKLFF
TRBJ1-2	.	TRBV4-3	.	TGCGCCAGCAGCCAAGAATCGCCCGGGGGCGATGGCTACACCTTC	CASSQESPGGDGYTF
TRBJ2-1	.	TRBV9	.	TGTGCCAGCAGCGGAGGACTAACAGGGGATGAGCAGTTCTTC	CASSGGLTGDEQFF
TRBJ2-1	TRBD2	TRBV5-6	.	TGTGCCAGCAGCCCGGGGAGCGGGGGGGCCCTAAATGAGCAGTTCTTC	CASSPGSGGALNEQFF
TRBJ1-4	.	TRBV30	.	TGTGCCTGGAGTAACGGCCCTGAAAAACTGTTTTTT	CAWSNGPEKLFF
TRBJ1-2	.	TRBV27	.	TGTGCCAGCAGTTCGAACAGGAATCCCTACACCTTC	CASSSNRNPYTF
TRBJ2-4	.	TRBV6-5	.	TGTGCCAGCAGTTACACGACCGAAGGGATTCAGTACTTC	CASSYTTEGIQYF
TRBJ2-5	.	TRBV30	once	TGTGCCTGGGGGATGGCCCGGGGGGCGCAAGAGACCCAGTACTTC	CAWGMARGAQETQYF
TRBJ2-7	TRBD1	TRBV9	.	TGTGCCAGCAGCGTACCCCCGGGACAGTCCTACGAGCAGTACTTC	CASSVPPGQSYEQYF
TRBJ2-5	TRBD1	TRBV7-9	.	TGTGCCAGCAGCTCCGGACAGGGGTTCCAAGAGACCCAGTACTTC	CASSSGQGFQETQYF
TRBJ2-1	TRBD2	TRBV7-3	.	TGTGCCAGCAGCCCCGTTCGGGCTAGCGGGGGGAATGAGCAGTTCTTC	CASSPVRASGGNEQFF
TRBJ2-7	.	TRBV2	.	TGTGCCAGCAGTGAACGGAGGGCAAAGGTAGAGCAGTACTTC	CASSERRAKVEQYF
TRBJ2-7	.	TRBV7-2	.	TGTGCCAGCAGCTTAGCTCCGACGGTGAGCTCCTACGAGCAGTACTTC	CASSLAPTVSSYEQYF
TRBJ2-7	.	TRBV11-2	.	TGTGCCAGCAGCTTAGTGTGGGGGAAAACCTACGAGCAGTACTTC	CASSLVWGKTYEQYF
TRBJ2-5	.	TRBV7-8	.	TGTGCCAGCAGCCCATCACGAGAGACCCAGTACTTC	CASSPSRETQYF
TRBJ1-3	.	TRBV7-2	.	TGTGCCAGCAGCTTATATTCGGGGGCGCGTGGAAACACCATATATTTT	CASSLYSGARGNTIYF
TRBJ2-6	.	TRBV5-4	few	TGTGCCAGCAGCGCTGGTCGTGCCTCCGCTTTC	CASSAGRASAF
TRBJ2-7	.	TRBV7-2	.	TGTGCCAGCAGCTCCAGACTCGTCCTGGGAGAGCAGTACTTC	CASSSRLVLGEQYF
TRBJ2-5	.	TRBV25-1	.	TGTGCCAGCAGTGAAACAGAGATCGGAGAGACCCAGTACTTC	CASSETEIGETQYF
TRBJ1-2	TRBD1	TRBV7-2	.	TGTGCCAGCAGCCCTGGACAGGGGCTCTATGGCTACACCTTC	CASSPGQGLYGYTF
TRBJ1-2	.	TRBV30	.	TGTGCCTGGACCACTAACTCGTTGGGACTGGGCTACACCTTC	CAWTTNSLGLGYTF
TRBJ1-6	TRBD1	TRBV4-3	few	TGCGCCAGCAGCCAAGAATCGGGGACAGGGCTGGCTTCACCCCTCCACTTT	CASSQESGTGLASPLHF
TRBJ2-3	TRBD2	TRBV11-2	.	TGTGCCAGCAGCCCTAGCGGTTCTAGCACAGATACGCAGTATTTT	CASSPSGSSTDTQYF
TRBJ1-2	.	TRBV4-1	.	TGCGCCAGCAGCCAAGGAGACAGAAACTATGGCTACACCTTC	CASSQGDRNYGYTF
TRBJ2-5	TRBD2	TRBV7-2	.	TGTGCCAGCAGCCGGACTAGCGGGGGGATGGGGCTACAGACCCAGTACTTC	CASSRTSGGMGLQTQYF
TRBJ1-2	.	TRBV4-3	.	TGCGCCAGCAGCCAGGCAGGCCAGACCTATGGCTACACCTTC	CASSQAGQTYGYTF
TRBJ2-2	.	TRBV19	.	TGTGCCAGTAGTTGGCAAAACACCGGGGAGCTGTTTTTT	CASSWQNTGELFF
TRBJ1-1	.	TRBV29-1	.	TGCAGCGTCCCCGCCGACACTTCGAACACTGAAGCTTTCTTT	CSVPADTSNTEAFF
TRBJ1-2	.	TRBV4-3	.	TGCGCCAGCAGCCAAGATCGAGGTCCCTATGGCTACACCTTC	CASSQDRGPYGYTF
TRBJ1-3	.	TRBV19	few	TGTGCCAGTAGTATAGGACGTAGCTCTGGAAACACCATATATTTT	CASSIGRSSGNTIYF
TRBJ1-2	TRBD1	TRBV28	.	TGTGCCAGCAGTTCACCGACAGGGGGCAGCTATGGCTACACCTTC	CASSSPTGGSYGYTF